This entry describes one T cell receptor (beta chain). The data originate from a study of response to subunit inactivated influenza vaccine. One entry per CDR3 protein results from TCRdb running MiXCR on the RT-PCR reads. Among 650,000 to 800,000 distinct CDR3 sequences listed, approximately 17% were seen once. Germline V lookup: CDR1 MNHNS, CDR2 SASEGT. The length of the CDR3 is 16 residues. V gave up 0 bases and J gave up 5 bases; unmatched junction bases: 6. This chain links TRBV6-1 with TRBJ2-3; TRBD2 agrees at 9 bases. The receptor was isolated from a man over 45 who received an inactivated influenza vaccine. The sample was PBMCs from blood, taken 5 to 6 days after vaccination. The CDR3 nucleotides are TGTGCCAGCAGTGAAGCGCTTCTGCGGGGGGGAGATACGCAGTATTTT. Protein product: CASSEALLRGGDTQYF.